The 25 T cell receptor beta chains listed next were all sequenced from one sample in a study of cytomegalovirus exposure and HLA in healthy donors (dated by TCRdb to the late 2010s). The receptor library was made with the immunoSEQ multiplex PCR assay. For the multiplex PCR, a mixture combining 60 forward primers for TCR Vbeta segments and 13 reverse primers for TCR Jbeta segments was used. In its TCRdb copy, this immuneACCESS table keeps in-frame sequences only and misses some clones. Where compared with another copy, unresolved V genes explain less than half of these, and the others have no known cause. The sample table includes under 100,000 clones. About 4.2% of the sample rests with the top ten. Material for sequencing was PBMCs. All receptors come from a young man in good health and CMV-seronegative.

The chain links TRBV5-1 to TRBJ2-7; D remains unclear. Germline lookup yields CDR1 SGHRS and CDR2 YFSETQ. V lost 0 bases, J lost 4 bases, and 8 bases lay in between. The CDR3 spans 13 residues. Written as DNA, the CDR3 is TGCGCCAGCAGCTTGGTTTCCGTTTACGAGCAGTACTTC. Its protein product is CASSLVSVYEQYF.

This chain links TRBV5-4 with TRBJ1-2; 11 nucleotides align to TRBD1. CDR1 is SGHNT and CDR2 is YYREEE in the germline V gene (reference sequence). There are 16 residues in the CDR3. The junction had 15 bases not matched to a gene; V was cut back by 10 bases and J by 4 bases. CDR3 sequence: CAGSGQGAFPGYGYTF. CDR3 nucleotide sequence: TGTGCCGGGTCCGGACAGGGGGCGTTCCCCGGCTATGGCTACACCTTC.

The chain couples TRBV19 to TRBJ2-6; TRBD1 is a possible D gene (5 bases). CDR1 and CDR2 (germline): LNHDA, SQIVND (reference sequence). The CDR3 runs to 15 residues. The CDR3: CPTPSPGSGANVLTF. Here the CDR3 DNA reads TGTCCGACCCCGTCCCCAGGGTCTGGGGCCAACGTCCTGACTTTC.

The genes are TRBV29-1 and TRBJ2-7; D is possibly TRBD1 (6 bases). Germline V gene lookup returns CDR1 SQVTM and CDR2 ANQGSEA. CDR3 size: 12 residues. Trimming cost V 5 bases and J 2 bases, with 10 bases left between them. The DNA for the CDR3 is TGCAGCGTTTGGACAGAGGCCTACGAGCAGTACTTC. Its protein product is CSVWTEAYEQYF.

V and J are TRBV6-5 and TRBJ1-1; D not resolved. The germline V and J ends were trimmed by 3 bases and 1 base, with 9 bases remaining between them. The CDR3 spans 14 residues. Per the germline V gene, CDR1 is MNHEY and CDR2 is SVGAGI. CDR3 loop: CASSYSNWNTEAFF. CDR3 in DNA: TGTGCCAGCAGTTATAGTAACTGGAACACTGAAGCTTTCTTT.

The rearrangement links TRBV7-9 to TRBJ1-4, with 8 bases aligning to TRBD1. The CDR3 consists of 14 residues. With 5 bases clipped from V and 5 bases from J, the junction kept 4 bases outside the gene matches. Germline V CDR1 and CDR2: SEHNR, FQNEAQ (reference sequence). CDR3 DNA: TGTGCCAGCAGCCAAGGACAGGGAAATGAAAAACTGTTTTTT. Translating it yields CASSQGQGNEKLFF.

The chain employs TRBV28 and TRBJ1-1, with TRBD1 matching over 9 bases. Germline assignment: CDR1 MDHEN and CDR2 SYDVKM. The CDR3 contains 13 residues. Trimming took 3 bases from V and 5 from J; bases not matched to a gene: 1. This CDR3 reads CASSLTGGTEAFF. In DNA, the CDR3 is TGTGCCAGCAGTTTGACAGGGGGGACTGAAGCTTTCTTT.

The chain uses TRBV2 and TRBJ1-6; 10 positions match TRBD1. This CDR3 is 16 amino acids long. V dropped 6 bases and J dropped 8; count of bases not matched to a gene: 10. Germline V gene sequence: CDR1 SNHLY, CDR2 FYNNEI. The CDR3: CASRTLGQGRYSPLHF. The CDR3, as DNA: TGTGCCAGCAGAACCCTGGGACAGGGGAGGTATTCACCCCTCCACTTT.

The V and J genes are TRBV2 and TRBJ1-1; D is unresolved. The length of the CDR3 is 14 residues. Germline V gene sequence: CDR1 SNHLY, CDR2 FYNNEI. Trimming took 3 bases from V and 4 from J, leaving 12 bases between them. The CDR3 DNA is TGTGCCAGCAGTGATACGGGTAGGAGCACTGAAGCTTTCTTT. Protein: CASSDTGRSTEAFF.

CDR3 bases: TGTGCCAGCAGCGCCAGATTGGGAGCTAATGAAAAACTGTTTTTT. It specifies CASSARLGANEKLFF. The chain links TRBV2 to TRBJ1-4; no clear D. Germline V gene data show CDR1 as SNHLY and CDR2 as FYNNEI. The CDR3 is 15 amino acids. Trimming cost V 6 bases and J 3 bases, with 14 bases left between them.

The chain recombines TRBV7-8 with TRBJ2-7, with D unclear. In germline, CDR1 is SGHVS, CDR2 FQNEAQ. The CDR3 extends over 15 amino acids. Trimming removed 1 base from V and 2 bases from J, with 12 bases in between. The CDR3 here is CASSLGGKETYEQYF. CDR3 nucleotides: TGTGCCAGCAGCTTAGGAGGAAAGGAGACCTACGAGCAGTACTTC.

This chain connects TRBV10-3 to TRBJ1-5; 7 nucleotides align to TRBD1. Germline V gives CDR1 ENHRY, CDR2 SYGVKD. This CDR3 contains 16 residues. After removal of 0 bases from V and 2 bases from J, the junction contained 4 bases not matched to a gene. CDR3 in DNA: TGTGCCATCAGTGAGTCGGGCAGGGGGGGCAATCAGCCCCAGCATTTT. This codes for CAISESGRGGNQPQHF.

The V gene is TRBV7-3, the J gene TRBJ2-5, with D possibly TRBD2 on 5 matching bases. The V gene lost 3 bases and the J gene lost 6 bases, with 14 bases spanning the gap. The germline CDR1 and CDR2 sequences are SGHTA and FQGTGA. The CDR3 contains 14 residues. The CDR3 is CASSFTGNPKTQYF. As DNA, the CDR3 is TGTGCCAGCAGCTTTACCGGGAATCCAAAGACCCAGTACTTC.

This chain uses TRBV5-1 with TRBJ1-2; D possibly corresponds to TRBD1 (5 bases). Germline V lookup: CDR1 SGHRS, CDR2 YFSETQ. The CDR3 is 15 amino acids. The V end lost 1 base, the J end lost 9 bases, and 19 bases lay between the germline ends. The DNA for the CDR3 is TGCGCCAGCAGCTTGACCTCGCGACAGTTCATGAGCTACACCTTC. Residues: CASSLTSRQFMSYTF.

This sequence joins TRBV28 and TRBJ1-5; perhaps TRBD1 as D (6 bases). In germline, CDR1 is MDHEN, CDR2 SYDVKM. V lost 6 bases and J 3 bases, leaving 12 bases between the germline ends. There are 14 residues in the CDR3. CDR3 nucleotide sequence: TGTGCCAGCAGCGGAACAGGGTTCAATCAGCCCCAGCATTTT. This sequence encodes CASSGTGFNQPQHF.

The CDR3 coding sequence is TGCGCCAGCAGCCGGCTTAGCGGGAGCTCCTACAATGAGCAGTTCTTC. Translated, it gives CASSRLSGSSYNEQFF. V usage is TRBV4-3 and J usage is TRBJ2-1; 9 bases line up with TRBD2. The CDR3 covers 16 residues. The V gene end was trimmed by 4 bases and the J gene end by 0 bases; junction bases not matched to a gene: 4. The germline V gene has CDR1 LGHNA and CDR2 YSLEER.

The chain recombines TRBV7-9 with TRBJ2-7; no clear D gene. CDR3 size: 16 residues. Deletions cut 2 bases from V and 5 bases from J, with 19 bases between. Germline-derived CDR1 and CDR2 are SEHNR and FQNEAQ (reference sequence). The CDR3 loop reads CASSLPLNSTVHEQYF. For the CDR3, the DNA is TGTGCCAGCAGCTTACCCTTAAACTCAACAGTCCACGAGCAGTACTTC.

The gene calls are TRBV18 and TRBJ2-3; D is ambiguous. V lost 3 bases and J 0 bases, leaving 7 bases between the germline ends. This CDR3 contains 14 residues. The germline V gene encodes CDR1 KGHSH and CDR2 LQKENI. CDR3 DNA: TGTGCCAGCTCACCTACACAGAGCACAGATACGCAGTATTTT. Its translation: CASSPTQSTDTQYF.

The chain is built from TRBV19 and TRBJ1-5, with a tentative D call TRBD1 (5 bases). Trimming removed 1 base from V and 6 bases from J, with 13 bases in between. Germline values: CDR1 LNHDA, CDR2 SQIVND (reference sequence). CDR3 size: 15 residues. The DNA for the CDR3 is TGTGCCAGTAGTATAGTAGGGCAGGGAGGTCAGCCCCAGCATTTT. Translating gives CASSIVGQGGQPQHF.

This chain joins TRBV18 and TRBJ2-1; D is perhaps TRBD1 (5 bases). The CDR3 is made up of 13 amino acids. Germline lookup yields CDR1 KGHSH and CDR2 LQKENI. V was cut by 5 bases and J by 8 bases, with 13 bases left in between. The CDR3 DNA follows: TGTGCCAGCTCAAGCCAGGGAATCCATGAGCAGTTCTTC. It yields the protein CASSSQGIHEQFF. The whole variable domain, remainder taken from reference TRBV18 and TRBJ2-1, is NAGVMQNPRHLVRRRGQEARLRCSPMKGHSHVYWYRQLPEEGLKFMVYLQKENIIDESGMPKERFSAEFPKEGPSILRIQQVVRGDSAAYFCASSSQGIHEQFFGPGTRLTVL.

The V call is TRBV4-1, the J call TRBJ2-1, with D hard to call. The V end was cut by 4 bases, the J end by 9 bases, with 10 bases between. The germline gives CDR1 MGHRA, CDR2 YSYEKL. The CDR3 extends over 12 amino acids. The CDR3 nucleotides are TGCGCCAGCAGCCTATGGCTAGGTGAGCAGTTCTTC. As protein: CASSLWLGEQFF.

The chain is built from TRBV19 and TRBJ2-7; 8 nucleotides line up with TRBD1. CDR3 size: 16 residues. The ends lost 4 bases at V and 5 bases at J; junction bases unmatched: 13. The V gene's germline CDR1 is LNHDA and CDR2 SQIVND (reference sequence). DNA for the CDR3: TGTGCCAGTAGTACCCTCGACAGGGGACCCTACCACGAGCAGTACTTC. This encodes CASSTLDRGPYHEQYF.

CDR3: CASSLGLANEQYF. The CDR3 DNA reads TGTGCCAGCAGCCTGGGACTCGCCAACGAGCAGTACTTC. The chain carries TRBV9 and TRBJ2-7, with a weak D call TRBD2 (6 bases). The germline gives CDR1 SGDLS, CDR2 YYNGEE. The V end was cut by 4 bases, the J end by 5 bases, with 13 bases between. This CDR3 is 13 amino acids long.

The chain uses TRBV5-1 and TRBJ2-3; D not resolved. Germline V gene sequence: CDR1 SGHRS, CDR2 YFSETQ. This CDR3 has 15 residues. V dropped 0 bases and J dropped 0 bases, with 8 bases sitting between them. Here the CDR3 DNA reads TGCGCCAGCAGCTTGGTGACTCCCAGCACAGATACGCAGTATTTT. Amino acids: CASSLVTPSTDTQYF.

The chain uses TRBV28 and TRBJ2-2; 7 bases fit TRBD2. In germline, CDR1 is MDHEN, CDR2 SYDVKM. This CDR3 spans 16 amino acids. V shed 3 bases, J shed 7 bases, and the junction held 11 bases outside the gene matches. The CDR3 DNA follows: TGTGCCAGCAGTTTTCCAGGTGGAGAGCGGGACGGGGAGCTGTTTTTT. This codes for CASSFPGGERDGELFF.